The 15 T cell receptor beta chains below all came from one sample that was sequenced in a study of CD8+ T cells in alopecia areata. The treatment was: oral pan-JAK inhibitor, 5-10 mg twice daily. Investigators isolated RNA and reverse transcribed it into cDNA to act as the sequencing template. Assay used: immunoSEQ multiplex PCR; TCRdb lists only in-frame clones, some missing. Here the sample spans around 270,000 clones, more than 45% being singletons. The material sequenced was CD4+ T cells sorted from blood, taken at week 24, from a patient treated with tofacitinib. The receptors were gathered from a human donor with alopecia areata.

CDR3 amino acids: CASSLYRRNSSYNEQFF. The CDR3, as DNA: TGTGCCAGCAGCTTATATCGGAGAAACAGCTCCTACAATGAGCAGTTCTTC. The gene calls are TRBV11-2 and TRBJ2-1; D unresolved. Germline-derived CDR1 and CDR2 are SGHAT and FQNNGV. The germline V and J ends were trimmed by 2 bases and 0 bases, with 14 bases remaining between them. The length of the CDR3 is 17 residues.

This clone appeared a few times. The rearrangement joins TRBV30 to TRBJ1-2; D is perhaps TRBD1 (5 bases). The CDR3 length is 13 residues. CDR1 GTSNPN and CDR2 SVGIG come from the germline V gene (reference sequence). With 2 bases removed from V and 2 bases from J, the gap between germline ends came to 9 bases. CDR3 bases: TGTGCCTGGAGTAATGAGGGGAACTATGGCTACACCTTC. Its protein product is CAWSNEGNYGYTF.

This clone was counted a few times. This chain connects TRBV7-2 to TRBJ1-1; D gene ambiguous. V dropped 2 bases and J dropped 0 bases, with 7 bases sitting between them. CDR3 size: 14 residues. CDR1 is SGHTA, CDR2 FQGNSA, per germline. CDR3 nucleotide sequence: TGTGCCAGCAGCTTACAGTCGGTGAACACTGAAGCTTTCTTT. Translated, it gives CASSLQSVNTEAFF. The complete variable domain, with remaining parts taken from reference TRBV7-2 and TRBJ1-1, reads GAGVSQSPSNKVTEKGKDVELRCDPISGHTALYWYRQSLGQGLEFLIYFQGNSAPDKSGLPSDRFSAERTGGSVSTLTIQRTQQEDSAVYLCASSLQSVNTEAFFGQGTRLTVV.

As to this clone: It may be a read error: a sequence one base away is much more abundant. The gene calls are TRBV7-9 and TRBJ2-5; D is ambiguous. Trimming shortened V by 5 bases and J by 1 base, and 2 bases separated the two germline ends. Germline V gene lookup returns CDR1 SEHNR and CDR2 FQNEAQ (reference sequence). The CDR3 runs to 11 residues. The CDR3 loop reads CASSIQETQYF. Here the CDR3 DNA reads TGTGCCAGCAGCATCCAAGAGACCCAGTACTTC. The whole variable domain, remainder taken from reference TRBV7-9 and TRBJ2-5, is DTGVSQNPRHKITKRGQNVTFRCDPISEHNRLYWYRQTLGQGPEFLTYFQNEAQLEKSRLLSDRFSAERPKGSFSTLEIQRTEQGDSAMYLCASSIQETQYFGPGTRLLVL.

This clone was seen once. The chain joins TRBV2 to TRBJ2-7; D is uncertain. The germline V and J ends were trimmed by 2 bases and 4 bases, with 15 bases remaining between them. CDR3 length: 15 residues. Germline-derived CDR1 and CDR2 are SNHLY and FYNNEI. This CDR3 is CASSERHASYYEQYF. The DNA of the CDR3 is TGTGCCAGCAGTGAACGACACGCATCCTATTACGAGCAGTACTTC.

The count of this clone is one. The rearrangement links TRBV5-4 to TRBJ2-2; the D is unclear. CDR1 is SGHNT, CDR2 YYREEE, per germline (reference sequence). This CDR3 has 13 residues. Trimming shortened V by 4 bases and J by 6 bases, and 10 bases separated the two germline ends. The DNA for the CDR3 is TGTGCCAGCAGCGATGGACCGGCCGGGGAGCTGTTTTTT. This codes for CASSDGPAGELFF.

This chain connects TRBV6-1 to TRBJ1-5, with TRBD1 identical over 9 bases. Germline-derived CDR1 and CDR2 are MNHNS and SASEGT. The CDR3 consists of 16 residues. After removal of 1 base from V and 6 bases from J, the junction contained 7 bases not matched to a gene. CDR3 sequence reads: CASSEVGTGYAQPQHF. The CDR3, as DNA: TGTGCCAGCAGTGAAGTGGGGACAGGGTATGCTCAGCCCCAGCATTTT.

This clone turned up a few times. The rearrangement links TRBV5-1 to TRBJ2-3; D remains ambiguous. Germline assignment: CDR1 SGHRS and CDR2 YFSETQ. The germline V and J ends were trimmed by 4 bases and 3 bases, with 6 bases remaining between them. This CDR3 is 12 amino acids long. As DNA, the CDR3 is TGCGCCAGCAGCGACCCTACAGATACGCAGTATTTT. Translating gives CASSDPTDTQYF.

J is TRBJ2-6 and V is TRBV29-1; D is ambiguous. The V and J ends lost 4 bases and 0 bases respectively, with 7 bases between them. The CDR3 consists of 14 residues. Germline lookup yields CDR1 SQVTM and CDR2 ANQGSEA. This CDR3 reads CSVGHHSGANVLTF. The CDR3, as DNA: TGCAGCGTTGGACACCACTCTGGGGCCAACGTCCTGACTTTC. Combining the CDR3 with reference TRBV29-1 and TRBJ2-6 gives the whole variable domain SAVISQKPSRDICQRGTSLTIQCQVDSQVTMMFWYRQQPGQSLTLIATANQGSEATYESGFVIDKFPISRPNLTFSTLTVSNMSPEDSSIYLCSVGHHSGANVLTFGAGSRLTVL.

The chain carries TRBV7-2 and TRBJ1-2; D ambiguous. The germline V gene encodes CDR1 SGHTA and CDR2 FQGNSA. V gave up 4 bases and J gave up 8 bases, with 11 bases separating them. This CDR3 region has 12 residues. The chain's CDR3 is CASSSAQRGYTF. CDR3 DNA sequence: TGTGCCAGCAGCTCGGCCCAGAGGGGCTACACCTTC.

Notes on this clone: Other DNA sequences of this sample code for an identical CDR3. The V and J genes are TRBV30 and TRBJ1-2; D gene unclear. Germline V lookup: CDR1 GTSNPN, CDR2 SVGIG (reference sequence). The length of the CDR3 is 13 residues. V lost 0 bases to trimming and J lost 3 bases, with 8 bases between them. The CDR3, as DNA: TGTGCCTGGAGTGTACGAACTGACTATGGCTACACCTTC. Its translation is CAWSVRTDYGYTF.

The CDR3 reads CAWSPGDGYYGYTF. CDR3 in DNA: TGTGCCTGGAGTCCCGGGGATGGGTACTATGGCTACACCTTC. V usage is TRBV30 and J usage is TRBJ1-2; no definite D call. V gave up 2 bases and J gave up 3 bases, with 13 bases separating them. The CDR3 sequence is 14 residues long. CDR1 and CDR2 (germline): GTSNPN, SVGIG (reference sequence). Combining the CDR3 with reference TRBV30 and TRBJ1-2 gives the whole variable domain SQTIHQWPATLVQPVGSPLSLECTVEGTSNPNLYWYRQAAGRGLQLLFYSVGIGQISSEVPQNLSASRPQDRQFILSSKKLLLSDSGFYLCAWSPGDGYYGYTFGSGTRLTVV.

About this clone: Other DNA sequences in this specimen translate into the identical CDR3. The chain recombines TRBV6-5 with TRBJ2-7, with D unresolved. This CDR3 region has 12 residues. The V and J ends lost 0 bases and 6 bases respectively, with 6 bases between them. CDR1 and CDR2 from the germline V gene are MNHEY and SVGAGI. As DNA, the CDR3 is TGTGCCAGCAGTTACTCCAGAGGCGAGCAGTACTTC. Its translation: CASSYSRGEQYF.

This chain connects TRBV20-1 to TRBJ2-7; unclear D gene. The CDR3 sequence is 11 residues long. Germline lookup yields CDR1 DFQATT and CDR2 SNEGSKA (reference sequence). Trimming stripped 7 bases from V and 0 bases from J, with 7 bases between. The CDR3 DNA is TGCAGTGTGGAGAGCTCCTACGAGCAGTACTTC. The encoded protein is CSVESSYEQYF.

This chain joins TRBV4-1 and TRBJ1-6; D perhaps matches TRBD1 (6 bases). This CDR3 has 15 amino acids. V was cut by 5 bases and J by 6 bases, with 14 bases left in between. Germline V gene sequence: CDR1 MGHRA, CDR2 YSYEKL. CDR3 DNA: TGCGCCAGCAGCATACAGGGTACGGGTAATTCACCCCTCCACTTT. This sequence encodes CASSIQGTGNSPLHF.